These 26 T cell receptor beta chains were all obtained from the same sample, sequenced in a study of glioma-infiltrating T cells. The iRepertoire nested amplicon-rescue multiplex PCR amplified TCR alpha and beta CDR3s from RNA. In TCRdb, the multiplex PCR reads were re-called with MiXCR into one record per CDR3 protein. The sample shows over 70,000 distinct CDR3 sequences, about 23% of them seen only once. The sequenced sample consisted of glioma tissue, nonneoplastic brain tissue, or PBMCs (not recorded which). The receptors shown here come from a human donor with low-grade glioma or glioblastoma, undergoing nonglioma brain surgery, or in good health (not recorded which).

Remarks on this clonotype: A much larger clone sits a single nucleotide away, making a read error possible. The genes are TRBV4-1 and TRBJ2-3; possibly TRBD2 for D (6 bases). Per the germline V gene, CDR1 is MGHRA and CDR2 is YSYEKL. The CDR3 covers 17 residues. V was trimmed by 3 bases and J by 2 bases, leaving 18 bases between them. The CDR3 nucleotides are TGCGCCAGCAGCCAGGCGGGGTCACAGGCGTACACAGATACGCAGTATTTT. Translating gives CASSQAGSQAYTDTQYF.

This clonotype was found many times. The chain combines TRBV29-1 with TRBJ1-6; TRBD1 aligns across 7 bases. Germline CDR1 and CDR2: SQVTM and ANQGSEA. This CDR3 is 13 amino acids long. The junction had 9 bases not matched to a gene; V was cut back by 7 bases and J by 9 bases. The CDR3 region has the DNA TGCAGCGGTGACAGGGCCGAGGGTTCACCCCTCCACTTT. Translated, it gives CSGDRAEGSPLHF.

This clonotype was counted at least ten times. The V call is TRBV7-7, the J call TRBJ1-1, with D possibly TRBD1 on 5 matching bases. CDR1 is SSHAT, CDR2 FNYEAQ, per germline (reference sequence). V was shortened by 5 bases and J by 1 base, with 8 bases between the two germline ends. This CDR3 is 13 amino acids long. CDR3 sequence: CASSVDRNTEAFF. The CDR3 DNA follows: TGTGCCAGCAGCGTCGACAGGAACACTGAAGCTTTCTTT. Supplemented by reference TRBV7-7 and TRBJ1-1, the full variable domain reads GAGVSQSPRYKVTKRGQDVTLRCDPISSHATLYWYQQALGQGPEFLTYFNYEAQPDKSGLPSDRFSAERPEGSISTLTIQRTEQRDSAMYRCASSVDRNTEAFFGQGTRLTVV.

Many counts were recorded for this clonotype. The genes are TRBV15 and TRBJ1-3, with no clear D. The CDR3 extends over 14 amino acids. Germline V lookup: CDR1 LNHNV, CDR2 YYDKDF (reference sequence). V lost 1 base and J lost 0, with 4 bases in between. The CDR3 reads CATSRVSSGNTIYF. The CDR3 DNA reads as TGTGCCACCAGCAGAGTGAGCTCTGGAAACACCATATATTTT.

This clonotype was counted at least ten times. The genes are TRBV6-1 and TRBJ1-5, with 9 bases aligning to TRBD1. The germline V gene encodes CDR1 MNHNS and CDR2 SASEGT. After removal of 7 bases from V and 2 bases from J, the junction contained 18 bases not matched to a gene. This CDR3 contains 19 residues. The CDR3 DNA reads as TGTGCCAGCACCAAAACCCCGGGACAGGGATCTTTAGGCAATCAGCCCCAGCATTTT. Its translation is CASTKTPGQGSLGNQPQHF.

This clonotype was observed at least ten times. The V and J genes are TRBV20-1 and TRBJ2-1; 8 nucleotides agree with TRBD1. Germline-derived CDR1 and CDR2 are DFQATT and SNEGSKA (reference sequence). V shed 6 bases, J shed 5 bases, and the junction held 9 bases outside the gene matches. CDR3 length equals 14 residues. CDR3 protein: CSAADRVIHNEQFF. The DNA for the CDR3 is TGCAGTGCGGCGGACAGGGTCATCCACAATGAGCAGTTCTTC.

This clonotype was seen repeatedly, ten times or more. The chain joins TRBV2 to TRBJ1-1; D call uncertain. Germline CDR1 reads SNHLY; CDR2 reads FYNNEI. CDR3 length: 14 amino acids. V was cut by 8 bases and J by 4 bases, with 17 bases left in between. CDR3 in DNA: TGTGCCAGCTCCGGGTGGTTAGCGGGCACTGAAGCTTTCTTT. This encodes CASSGWLAGTEAFF.

The CDR3 DNA follows: TGTGCCAGCAGCCAAAACAGGGGGATGGGCGAGCAGTACTTC. This sequence encodes CASSQNRGMGEQYF. The chain employs TRBV16 and TRBJ2-7; 8 positions agree with TRBD1. The CDR3 consists of 14 residues. Germline loops: CDR1 KGHSY, CDR2 FQNENV. Losses at the gene ends were 2 bases for V and 6 bases for J; bases not matched to a gene: 6.

This clonotype appeared a single time. With a much larger clone just one base away, this may be a read error. The gene calls are TRBV7-9 and TRBJ1-5; unclear D gene. Per the germline V gene, CDR1 is SEHNR and CDR2 is FQNEAQ (reference sequence). The CDR3 spans 13 residues. The CDR3 nucleotides are TGTGCCAGCGCGAGCGATAGCAGTCAGCCCCAGCATTTT. It encodes CASASDSSQPQHF. The full variable domain, its missing parts supplied by reference TRBV7-9 and TRBJ1-5, is DTGVSQNPRHKITKRGQNVTFRCDPISEHNRLYWYRQTLGQGPEFLTYFQNEAQLEKSRLLSDRFSAERPKGSFSTLEIQRTEQGDSAMYLCASASDSSQPQHFGDGTRLSIL.

The chain couples TRBV7-9 to TRBJ2-1, with D unresolved. The CDR3 length is 16 residues. With 5 bases removed from V and 7 bases from J, the gap between germline ends came to 21 bases. The V gene's germline CDR1 is SEHNR and CDR2 FQNEAQ (reference sequence). The CDR3 reads CASSPGGSWSPNEQFF. Written as DNA, the CDR3 is TGTGCCAGCAGCCCAGGTGGCTCCTGGAGTCCGAATGAGCAGTTCTTC.

V and J are TRBV12-3 or TRBV12-4 and TRBJ1-4, with 10 bases lining up with TRBD1. The V segment lost 2 bases and the J segment 0 bases; nucleotides outside the gene matches: 3. This CDR3 region has 17 residues. CDR3 amino acids: CASSLRGTGATNEKLFF. The CDR3 nucleotides are TGTGCCAGCAGTTTACGGGGGACAGGGGCAACTAATGAAAAACTGTTTTTT.

This clonotype was seen a handful of times. The chain uses TRBV4-1 and TRBJ2-3, with TRBD2 matching over 9 bases. The CDR3 covers 16 residues. Trimming cost V 2 bases and J 2 bases; bases outside gene matches: 5. Looked up from germline, CDR1 is MGHRA and CDR2 is YSYEKL. CDR3 region: CASSQTLAGNTDTQYF. Written as DNA, the CDR3 is TGCGCCAGCAGCCAAACCCTAGCGGGGAACACAGATACGCAGTATTTT.

On this clonotype itself: One end of the junction does not line up with germline, which may come from a read error. The chain links TRBV5-5 to TRBJ1-3; D gene ambiguous. Germline CDR1 reads SGHKS; CDR2 reads YYEKEE (reference sequence). The CDR3 spans 15 residues. The CDR3 region is CASSLEPLSGNTICF. As DNA, the CDR3 is TGTGCCAGCAGCTTGGAACCGCTCTCTGGAAACACCATATGTTTT.

This clonotype was counted ten times or more. The genes are TRBV6-2 or TRBV6-3 and TRBJ1-1, with D hard to call. The CDR3 is 15 amino acids. Trimming shortened V by 4 bases and J by 4 bases, and 16 bases separated the two germline ends. The germline CDR1 and CDR2 sequences are MNHEY and SVGEGT. The CDR3 spells CASSSSRERTTEAFF. The CDR3 nucleotides read TGTGCCAGCAGTTCTTCAAGGGAAAGGACCACTGAAGCTTTCTTT.

This clonotype was observed a handful of times. The chain joins TRBV14 to TRBJ2-7; weak D call: TRBD2 (5 bases). V was shortened by 5 bases and J by 4 bases, with 15 bases between the two germline ends. Germline V lookup: CDR1 SGHDN, CDR2 FVKESK. This CDR3 is built from 14 residues. The CDR3 region has the DNA TGTGCCAGCAGCGGACCGGGATTAGTGTACGAGCAGTACTTC. Amino acids: CASSGPGLVYEQYF.

The chain is built from TRBV5-4 and TRBJ2-5; D is ambiguous. V lost 3 bases and J 8 bases, leaving 17 bases between the germline ends. Germline loops: CDR1 SGHNT, CDR2 YYREEE (reference sequence). CDR3 length equals 14 residues. CDR3 sequence reads: CASSSMSYPGTQYF. For the CDR3, the DNA is TGTGCCAGCAGCTCGATGAGTTACCCAGGAACCCAGTACTTC.

This clonotype was detected many times. The J gene is TRBJ1-1, the V gene TRBV12-3 or TRBV12-4; D remains unclear. Trimming pared 2 bases from V and 8 bases from J, leaving 12 bases between. There are 13 residues in the CDR3. This chain's CDR3 is CASSLRVPMEAFF. The CDR3 DNA is TGTGCCAGCAGTTTAAGGGTTCCTATGGAAGCTTTCTTT.

The sample holds a few counts of this clonotype. The chain couples TRBV7-9 to TRBJ1-3; D unresolved. CDR1 and CDR2 (germline): SEHNR, FQNEAQ (reference sequence). This CDR3 is 15 amino acids long. Trimming took 2 bases from V and 4 from J, leaving 12 bases between them. CDR3 DNA sequence: TGTGCCAGCAGCTTACCAATGGTAATCGGAAACACCATATATTTT. Residues: CASSLPMVIGNTIYF.

The chain couples TRBV20-1 to TRBJ2-7; D may correspond to TRBD1 or TRBD2 (6 bases each). The CDR3 is 12 residues long. Germline CDR1 and CDR2: DFQATT and SNEGSKA (reference sequence). With 6 bases removed from V and 1 base from J, the gap between germline ends came to 10 bases. CDR3 loop: CSAQGGSYEQYF. As DNA, the CDR3 is TGCAGTGCCCAAGGGGGGTCCTACGAGCAGTACTTC.

With regard to this clonotype: This may stem from a read error, because a much larger clone lies one nucleotide away. V is TRBV19 and J is TRBJ2-1; 8 nucleotides align to TRBD2. The CDR3 consists of 11 residues. Germline assignment: CDR1 LNHDA and CDR2 SQIVND (reference sequence). CDR3 sequence reads: CASGIAGEQFF. CDR3 coding DNA: TGTGCCAGTGGTATAGCGGGGGAGCAGTTCTTC.

This clonotype was seen ten or more times. V and J are TRBV7-6 and TRBJ2-5; no definite D call. CDR1 and CDR2 from the germline V gene are SGHVS and FNYEAQ. Trimming cost V 2 bases and J 5 bases, with 3 bases left between them. The CDR3 has 11 amino acids. The chain's CDR3 is CASSLYETQYF. The CDR3 region has the DNA TGTGCCAGCAGCTTATATGAGACCCAGTACTTC.

This clonotype is classed as medium-sized (0.01 to 0.1%). The chain recombines TRBV20-1 with TRBJ1-6; D uncertain. Per the germline V gene, CDR1 is DFQATT and CDR2 is SNEGSKA (reference sequence). V dropped 2 bases and J dropped 7 bases, with 9 bases sitting between them. This CDR3 has 13 amino acids. CDR3 loop: CSARQEINSPLHF. CDR3 DNA sequence: TGCAGTGCTAGACAGGAGATCAATTCACCCCTCCACTTT.

A word on this clonotype: This sequence may be a read error, since a much larger clone differs from it by one base. The gene calls are TRBV19 and TRBJ1-2; no reliable D call. Deletions cut 5 bases from V and 4 bases from J, with 11 bases between. CDR1 is LNHDA, CDR2 SQIVND, per germline (reference sequence). CDR3 length equals 13 residues. CDR3 sequence (DNA): TGTGCCAGTAGTGGCGACTTTCGCTATGGCTACACCTTC. This encodes CASSGDFRYGYTF.

This clonotype has at least ten counts. V usage is TRBV3-1 and J usage is TRBJ1-2; D remains ambiguous. The germline V and J ends were trimmed by 4 bases and 5 bases, with 11 bases remaining between them. This CDR3 is 13 amino acids long. Germline V gives CDR1 LGHDT, CDR2 YNNKEL (reference sequence). CDR3 residues: CASSLDIKYGYTF. The CDR3 bases are TGTGCCAGCAGCCTCGACATAAAATATGGCTACACCTTC. Filled out from reference TRBV3-1 and TRBJ1-2, the complete variable domain reads DTAVSQTPKYLVTQMGNDKSIKCEQNLGHDTMYWYKQDSKKFLKIMFSYNNKELIINETVPNRFSPKSPDKAHLNLHINSLELGDSAVYFCASSLDIKYGYTFGSGTRLTVV.

This clonotype was counted ten times or more. At one end the junction does not follow the germline gene, possibly because of a read error. V usage is TRBV7-7 and J usage is TRBJ2-3; TRBD1 aligns across 10 bases. CDR1 SSHAT and CDR2 FNYEAQ come from the germline V gene (reference sequence). The CDR3 extends over 14 amino acids. The CDR3 reads CASSLGQGPDAQYF. The CDR3 DNA is TGTGCCAGCAGCTTGGGACAGGGGCCAGATGCGCAGTATTTT.

There are many counts of this clonotype. The chain couples TRBV20-1 to TRBJ1-1; 8 bases match TRBD1. Germline values: CDR1 DFQATT, CDR2 SNEGSKA (reference sequence). V was clipped by 3 bases and J by 1 base; unmatched bases: 7. This CDR3 comprises 15 residues. The DNA for the CDR3 is TGCAGTGCTAGTCCAACGGGACAGGCGAACACTGAAGCTTTCTTT. Translating it yields CSASPTGQANTEAFF.